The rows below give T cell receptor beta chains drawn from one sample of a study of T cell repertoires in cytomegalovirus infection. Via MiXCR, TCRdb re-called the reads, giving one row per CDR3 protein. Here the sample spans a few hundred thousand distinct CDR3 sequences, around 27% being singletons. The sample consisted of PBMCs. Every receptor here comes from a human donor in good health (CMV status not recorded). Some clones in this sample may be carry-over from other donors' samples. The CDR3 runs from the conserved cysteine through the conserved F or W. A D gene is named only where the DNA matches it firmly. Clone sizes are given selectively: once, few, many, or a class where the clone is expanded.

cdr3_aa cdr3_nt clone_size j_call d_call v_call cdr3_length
CASSSNGYTGELFF TGTGCCAGCAGCTCCAATGGGTACACCGGGGAGCTGTTTTTT . TRBJ2-2 . TRBV7-6 14
CAISADRDEKLFF TGTGCCATCAGTGCGGACAGGGATGAAAAACTGTTTTTT . TRBJ1-4 TRBD1 TRBV10-3 13
CASILTRDGPYEQYF TGTGCCAGCATCTTAACCCGGGACGGTCCCTACGAGCAGTACTTC few TRBJ2-7 . TRBV7-8 15
CASLARLAVNEQFF TGTGCCAGCCTTGCCAGGCTAGCGGTAAATGAGCAGTTCTTC once TRBJ2-1 TRBD2 TRBV2 14
CSATKPGTITGELFF TGCAGTGCTACTAAGCCCGGGACTATCACCGGGGAGCTGTTTTTT . TRBJ2-2 TRBD2 TRBV20-1 15
CASTGQNQPQHF TGTGCCAGCACGGGACAGAATCAGCCCCAGCATTTT . TRBJ1-5 TRBD1 TRBV12-3/TRBV12-4 12
CASSQGQVPEAFF TGCGCCAGCAGCCAAGGACAGGTCCCTGAAGCTTTCTTT . TRBJ1-1 TRBD1 TRBV5-1 13
CASSPRVREQFF TGTGCCAGCAGCCCTAGGGTGAGGGAACAGTTCTTC few TRBJ2-1 . TRBV7-2 12
CASSYVGDGGNTIYF TGTGCCAGCAGTTACGTAGGGGATGGTGGAAACACCATATATTTT many TRBJ1-3 . TRBV6-6 15
CASSLVPPLAEYNEQFF TGTGCCAGCAGCTTAGTCCCCCCACTAGCGGAGTACAATGAGCAGTTCTTC . TRBJ2-1 TRBD2 TRBV7-8 17
CASSETSGSTLGETQYF TGTGCCAGCAGTGAAACTAGCGGGAGTACATTGGGGGAGACCCAGTACTTC . TRBJ2-5 TRBD2 TRBV6-2/TRBV6-3 17
CASTEPAGTEAFF TGTGCCAGCACCGAACCGGCTGGGACTGAAGCTTTCTTT . TRBJ1-1 . TRBV11-3 13
CASSLGREGEVYGYTF TGTGCCAGCAGTTTAGGACGGGAGGGGGAGGTCTATGGCTACACCTTC . TRBJ1-2 . TRBV28 16
CASSYPVHPGQFF TGTGCCAGCAGCTACCCGGTCCATCCGGGGCAGTTCTTC few TRBJ2-1 . TRBV7-9 13
CASSLVAGTVYNEQFF TGTGCCAGCAGCTTAGTAGCGGGCACCGTCTACAATGAGCAGTTCTTC . TRBJ2-1 TRBD2 TRBV11-1 16
CASSYSPISYEQYF TGTGCCAGCAGTTACTCCCCCATCTCCTACGAGCAGTACTTC . TRBJ2-7 . TRBV6-5 14
CASHTSAAFANTGELFF TGTGCCAGCCACACATCGGCAGCGTTCGCGAACACCGGGGAGCTGTTTTTT . TRBJ2-2 . TRBV6-2/TRBV6-3 17
CASSEPSSYNEQFF TGCGCCAGCAGTGAGCCGAGCTCCTACAATGAGCAGTTCTTC few TRBJ2-1 . TRBV10-2 14
CASSLTGLAGGTGELFF TGTGCCAGCAGCTTAACGGGACTAGCGGGAGGGACCGGGGAGCTGTTTTTT many TRBJ2-2 TRBD2 TRBV7-3 17
CASSPLGTSGRTYNEQFF TGTGCCAGCAGTCCCCTCGGGACTAGCGGGAGGACCTACAATGAGCAGTTCTTC . TRBJ2-1 TRBD2 TRBV28 18
CASSQDQSSYNEQFF TGCGCCAGCAGCCAAGACCAAAGCTCCTACAATGAGCAGTTCTTC few TRBJ2-1 . TRBV4-3 15
CSARTGITGELFF TGCAGTGCTAGGACAGGGATCACCGGGGAGCTGTTTTTT few TRBJ2-2 TRBD1 TRBV20-1 13
CASSILAGNTGELFF TGTGCCAGCAGTATACTAGCGGGGAACACCGGGGAGCTGTTTTTT . TRBJ2-2 TRBD2 TRBV27 15
CASNQGFNQPQHF TGTGCCAGCAATCAAGGGTTCAATCAGCCCCAGCATTTT . TRBJ1-5 . TRBV2 13
CASSATSRTEAFF TGTGCCAGTAGTGCGACTTCCCGGACTGAAGCTTTCTTT . TRBJ1-1 . TRBV19 13
CASSYIGGNGYTF TGTGCCAGCAGTTACATTGGAGGGAATGGCTACACCTTC few TRBJ1-2 . TRBV6-5 13
CSVVAIGELFF TGCAGCGTTGTGGCGATCGGGGAGCTGTTTTTT . TRBJ2-2 . TRBV29-1 11
CAWMVGQGFTGELFF TGTGCCTGGATGGTAGGACAGGGGTTCACCGGGGAGCTGTTTTTT . TRBJ2-2 TRBD1 TRBV30 15
CASEGYLNYGYTF TGTGCCAGTGAGGGATACTTGAACTATGGCTACACCTTC . TRBJ1-2 . TRBV19 13
CASRRLGLAGEDTQYF TGTGCCAGCAGACGCCTGGGACTAGCGGGAGAAGATACGCAGTATTTT . TRBJ2-3 TRBD2 TRBV13 16
CSVLTRDWTFGNQPQHF TGCAGCGTTCTTACCCGGGACTGGACGTTTGGCAATCAGCCCCAGCATTTT . TRBJ1-5 . TRBV29-1 17
CASSTDREMGTQYF TGTGCCAGTAGTACCGACAGGGAAATGGGGACCCAGTACTTC . TRBJ2-5 TRBD1 TRBV19 14
CSARVGEKLFF TGCAGTGCTAGAGTGGGGGAAAAACTGTTTTTT few TRBJ1-4 . TRBV20-1 11
CASSATGYRDEQFF TGTGCCAGCAGCGCTACAGGGTATCGCGATGAGCAGTTCTTC many TRBJ2-1 . TRBV7-2 14
CASSVGWTSGRNEQFF TGTGCCAGCAGCGTAGGGTGGACTAGCGGGAGGAATGAGCAGTTCTTC once TRBJ2-1 TRBD2 TRBV9 16
CASSPEQGGEQFF TGCGCCAGCAGCCCCGAACAGGGCGGTGAGCAGTTCTTC . TRBJ2-1 . TRBV5-1 13
CASSSDKALGGNEKLFF TGTGCCAGCAGTTCGGACAAGGCCCTAGGCGGTAATGAAAAACTGTTTTTT . TRBJ1-4 . TRBV11-3 17
CASSLMDDGQPQHF TGTGCCAGCAGCCTAATGGACGACGGTCAGCCCCAGCATTTT . TRBJ1-5 . TRBV7-2 14
CATSRAGTPNYGYTF TGTGCCACCAGCAGAGCTGGGACCCCTAACTATGGCTACACCTTC once TRBJ1-2 . TRBV15 15
CASSSTGEVTEAFF TGTGCCAGCAGCTCAACAGGGGAGGTTACTGAAGCTTTCTTT many TRBJ1-1 TRBD1 TRBV7-2 14
CASSLGAGAGQETQYF TGTGCCAGCAGCTTAGGTGCGGGGGCCGGCCAAGAGACCCAGTACTTC few TRBJ2-5 . TRBV11-2 16
CASSYSGGAAGGYEQYF TGTGCCAGCAGTTACTCGGGTGGAGCGGCCGGGGGCTACGAGCAGTACTTC . TRBJ2-7 . TRBV6-6 17
CASRIRTSGNNEQFF TGTGCCAGCAGAATACGGACTAGCGGAAACAATGAGCAGTTCTTC many TRBJ2-1 TRBD2 TRBV7-2 15
CASSVPFAGANVLTF TGTGCCAGCAGTGTCCCCTTCGCTGGGGCCAACGTCCTGACTTTC . TRBJ2-6 . TRBV6-1 15
CASSYVSGRAYNEQFF TGTGCCAGCAGTTACGTTAGCGGGAGGGCCTACAATGAGCAGTTCTTC once TRBJ2-1 TRBD2 TRBV6-2/TRBV6-3 16